These T cell receptor beta chains were read from a single sample in a study of spatial heterogeneity in lung cancer. In TCRdb, the 5' RACE reads were re-called with MiXCR into one record per CDR3 protein. The sample has about 22,000 distinct CDR3 sequences, under 5.5% seen once; the top ten hold roughly 35%. The specimen was PBMCs, collected at surgery. These receptors all come from a male donor with early-stage non-small cell lung cancer. CDR3s leave out the opening cysteine and the closing phenylalanine or tryptophan. Clone size, where shown, is once, few, many, or a class for clones that have expanded.

V: TRBV10-3; size: -; CDR3: AISERASSTEQF
V: TRBV14; size: many; CDR3: ASSLGQGNTGELF
V: TRBV11-2; size: -; CDR3: ASSFPVGELF
V: TRBV2; size: many; CDR3: ASRAGGGGNTIY
V: TRBV20-1; size: many; CDR3: SARPNTDTQY
V: TRBV2; size: many; CDR3: ASKGQISPYEKLF
V: TRBV7-2; size: many; CDR3: ASSITGEETQY
V: TRBV11-3; size: many; CDR3: ASRLDNSGANVLT
V: TRBV28; size: many; CDR3: ASSQGGQPQH
V: TRBV18; size: many; CDR3: ASSPLAEYNEQF
V: TRBV20-1; size: many; CDR3: SARLSSGRYEQY
V: TRBV27; size: many; CDR3: ASSLRGQDEQF
V: TRBV2; size: many; CDR3: ASRQTAPGPALH
V: TRBV6-1; size: many; CDR3: ASSKPDRILRGYT
V: TRBV10-3; size: many; CDR3: AISHSTGGASLNSPLH
V: TRBV5-1; size: many; CDR3: ASSRQGGAGYEQY
V: TRBV3-1; size: many; CDR3: ASRPKAYGGDRGNQPQH
V: TRBV12-3/TRBV12-4; size: -; CDR3: ASSPRTGSGTEAF
V: TRBV6-1; size: many; CDR3: ASTRDENTEAF
V: TRBV2; size: -; CDR3: ASSEHGTVTYEQY
V: TRBV4-1; size: many; CDR3: ASSQGDGASAPLH
V: TRBV5-6; size: many; CDR3: ASSFLRTGSNEKLF